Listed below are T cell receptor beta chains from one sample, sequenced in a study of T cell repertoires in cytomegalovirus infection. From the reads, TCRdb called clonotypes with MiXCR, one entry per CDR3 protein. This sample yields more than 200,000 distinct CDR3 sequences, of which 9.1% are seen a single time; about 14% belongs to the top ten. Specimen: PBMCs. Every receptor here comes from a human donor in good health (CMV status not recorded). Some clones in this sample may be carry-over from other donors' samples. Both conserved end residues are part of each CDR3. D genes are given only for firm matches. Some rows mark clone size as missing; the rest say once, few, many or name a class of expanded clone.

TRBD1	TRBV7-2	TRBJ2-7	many	CASSRDRLLGEQYF	TGTGCCAGCAGCAGGGACAGACTCCTGGGGGAGCAGTACTTC
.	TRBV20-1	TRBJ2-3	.	CSATGGTDTQYF	TGCAGTGCTACCGGGGGTACGGATACGCAGTATTTT
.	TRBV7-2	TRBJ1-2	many	CASSSMRKDYGYTF	TGTGCCAGCAGCTCCATGAGGAAGGACTATGGCTACACCTTC
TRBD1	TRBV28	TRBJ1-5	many	CASRKDRGNQPQHF	TGTGCCAGCAGAAAGGACAGGGGCAATCAGCCCCAGCATTTT
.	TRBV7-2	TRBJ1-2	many	CASSPAVAPLLGYTF	TGTGCCAGCAGCCCAGCAGTCGCCCCGTTGCTCGGCTACACCTTC
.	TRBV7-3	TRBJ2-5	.	CASSFQAAIKETQYF	TGTGCCAGCAGCTTTCAAGCGGCCATAAAAGAGACCCAGTACTTC
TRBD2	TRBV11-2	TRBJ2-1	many	CASGEPGLADYEQFF	TGTGCCAGCGGGGAACCGGGACTAGCAGACTATGAGCAGTTCTTC
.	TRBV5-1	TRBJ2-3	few	CASSHGSREDTDTQYF	TGCGCCAGCAGCCACGGATCCAGGGAGGACACAGATACGCAGTATTTT
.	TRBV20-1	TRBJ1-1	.	CSARDPRVNTEAFF	TGCAGTGCTAGAGATCCCCGGGTCAACACTGAAGCTTTCTTT
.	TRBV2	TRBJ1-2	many	CASSESRVANYGYTF	TGTGCCAGCAGTGAAAGCCGGGTGGCTAACTATGGCTACACCTTC
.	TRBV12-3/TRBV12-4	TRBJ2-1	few	CASTRREQGNEQFF	TGTGCCAGCACTCGCAGAGAGCAGGGCAATGAGCAGTTCTTC
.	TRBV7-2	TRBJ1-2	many	CASQQNRYGYTF	TGTGCCAGCCAACAAAACCGTTATGGCTACACCTTC
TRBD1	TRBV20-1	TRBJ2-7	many	CSAKGAAKSIFEQYF	TGCAGTGCGAAGGGGGCAGCTAAATCTATATTCGAGCAGTACTTC
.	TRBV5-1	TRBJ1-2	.	CASSPHPELNYGYTF	TGCGCCAGCAGCCCCCACCCAGAGCTTAACTATGGCTACACCTTC
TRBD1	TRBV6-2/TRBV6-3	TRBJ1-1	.	CASSTGGQIDTEAFF	TGTGCCAGCAGTACTGGGGGACAGATCGACACTGAAGCTTTCTTT
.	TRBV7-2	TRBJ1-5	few	CASSPVSRRNNQPQHF	TGTGCCAGCAGCCCGGTCTCTCGGCGGAACAATCAGCCCCAGCATTTT
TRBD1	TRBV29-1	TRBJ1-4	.	CSVPTGGTNEKLFF	TGCAGCGTTCCCACAGGGGGAACTAATGAAAAACTGTTTTTT
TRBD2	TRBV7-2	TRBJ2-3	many	CASSWALAGGLDTQYF	TGTGCCAGCAGCTGGGCGTTGGCGGGGGGTTTAGATACGCAGTATTTT
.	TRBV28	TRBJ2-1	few	CASSSTRFYNEQFF	TGTGCCAGCAGTTCGACGAGGTTCTACAATGAGCAGTTCTTC
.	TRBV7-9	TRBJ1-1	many	CASSFGPNTEAFF	TGTGCCAGCAGCTTTGGTCCGAACACTGAAGCTTTCTTT
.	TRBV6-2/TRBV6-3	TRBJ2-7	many	CATRTQGKTGQYF	TGTGCCACCAGAACGCAGGGCAAGACGGGGCAGTACTTC
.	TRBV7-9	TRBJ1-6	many	CASSLGGTQNSPLHF	TGTGCCAGCAGCTTAGGCGGGACACAGAATTCACCCCTCCACTTT
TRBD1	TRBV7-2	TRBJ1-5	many	CASSSPTGNGQPQHF	TGTGCCAGCAGCTCCCCGACAGGGAACGGTCAGCCCCAGCATTTT
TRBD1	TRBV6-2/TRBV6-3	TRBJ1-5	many	CASSPFQGAPDNQPQHF	TGTGCCAGCAGCCCATTTCAGGGGGCGCCGGACAATCAGCCCCAGCATTTT
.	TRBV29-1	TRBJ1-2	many	CSVVAQNYGYTF	TGCAGCGTTGTGGCACAGAACTATGGCTACACCTTC
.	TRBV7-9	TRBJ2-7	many	CASSTDSLEQYF	TGTGCCAGCAGCACGGACAGCCTGGAGCAGTACTTC
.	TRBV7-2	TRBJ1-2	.	CASSQAALWGYTF	TGTGCCAGCAGCCAGGCGGCGCTTTGGGGCTACACCTTC
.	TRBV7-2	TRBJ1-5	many	CASTRGGSQPQHF	TGTGCCAGCACTCGAGGTGGTAGCCAGCCCCAGCATTTT
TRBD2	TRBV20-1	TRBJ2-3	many	CSAPLDLAGVVDTQYF	TGCAGTGCTCCGCTGGATTTGGCGGGAGTGGTAGATACGCAGTATTTT
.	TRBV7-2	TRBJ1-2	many	CASSLAGAQQAGYTF	TGTGCCAGCAGTCTGGCGGGAGCTCAACAGGCTGGCTACACCTTC
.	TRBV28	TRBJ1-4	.	CASSSSGFTNEKLFF	TGTGCCAGCAGTTCATCAGGGTTTACTAATGAAAAACTGTTTTTT
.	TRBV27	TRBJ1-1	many	CASNPARGRENTEAFF	TGTGCCAGCAACCCGGCACGGGGGAGGGAGAACACTGAAGCTTTCTTT
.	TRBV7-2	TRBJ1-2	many	CASSLGGAKGYTF	TGTGCCAGCAGCTTAGGGGGGGCTAAAGGCTACACCTTC
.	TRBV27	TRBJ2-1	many	CASSFDPRGSYNEQFF	TGTGCCAGCAGCTTCGACCCTAGGGGGTCCTACAATGAGCAGTTCTTC
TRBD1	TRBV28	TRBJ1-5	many	CASRPTGGSNQPQHF	TGTGCCAGCAGACCCACAGGGGGCTCCAATCAGCCCCAGCATTTT
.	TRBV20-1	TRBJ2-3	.	CSASPGGFTDTQYF	TGCAGTGCTAGCCCGGGGGGCTTCACAGATACGCAGTATTTT
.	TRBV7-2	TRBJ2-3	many	CASSLGLADTQYF	TGTGCCAGCAGCTTAGGGTTAGCGGATACGCAGTATTTT
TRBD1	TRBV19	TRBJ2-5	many	CASSIGTGQSQETQYF	TGTGCCAGTAGTATTGGGACAGGGCAGTCCCAAGAGACCCAGTACTTC
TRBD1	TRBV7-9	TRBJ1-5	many	CASSLGAAGGEPQHF	TGTGCCAGCAGCTTAGGAGCGGCAGGGGGCGAGCCCCAGCATTTT
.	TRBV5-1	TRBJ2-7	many	CASTQDPGGNEQYF	TGCGCCAGCACCCAGGACCCAGGAGGCAACGAGCAGTACTTC
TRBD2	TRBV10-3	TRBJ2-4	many	CAISEGLAGDGDIQYF	TGTGCCATCAGTGAGGGGCTAGCGGGAGATGGAGACATTCAGTACTTC
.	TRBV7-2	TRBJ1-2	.	CASSPRRADGYTF	TGTGCCAGCAGCCCCCGTAGGGCGGATGGCTACACCTTC
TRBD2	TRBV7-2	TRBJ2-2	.	CASSSPQLAGELFF	TGTGCCAGCAGCTCCCCACAACTAGCGGGGGAGCTGTTTTTT
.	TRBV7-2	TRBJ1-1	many	CASSPQGTMNTEAFF	TGTGCCAGCAGCCCCCAAGGGACAATGAACACTGAAGCTTTCTTT
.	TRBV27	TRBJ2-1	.	CASSSRWTGSYNEQFF	TGTGCCAGCAGTTCCAGGTGGACGGGGTCCTACAATGAGCAGTTCTTC